The 22 T cell receptor beta chains below all came from one sample that was sequenced in a study of shared clonotypes between healthy human individuals. TCRdb's table, derived via immunoSEQ multiplex PCR, lists solely in-frame clones and lacks some. The profile shows about 2.3 million clones, approximately 90% of them singletons. The sample consisted of naive CD4+ T cells from PBMCs. The subset is: CD45RA+ positively selected. The origin of the receptors is a man aged 18 to 30 in good health. Some clones in this sample may be carry-over from other donors' samples.

The V and J genes are TRBV28 and TRBJ2-1; D possibly corresponds to TRBD2 (5 bases). The germline CDR1 and CDR2 sequences are MDHEN and SYDVKM. CDR3 length: 14 residues. Trimming took 6 bases from V and 4 from J, leaving 13 bases between them. The CDR3 sequence: CASREGLGYNEQFF. CDR3 in DNA: TGTGCCAGCAGAGAAGGACTGGGATACAATGAGCAGTTCTTC.

The V and J genes are TRBV11-2 and TRBJ2-7; the D gene is possibly TRBD2 (5 bases). Germline V lookup: CDR1 SGHAT, CDR2 FQNNGV. The CDR3 length is 15 residues. V shed 0 bases and J shed 3 bases, with 12 bases lying between them. In DNA, the CDR3 is TGTGCCAGCAGCTTAGAGGGTGGAGGACTCTACGAGCAGTACTTC. Its translation: CASSLEGGGLYEQYF.

The V and J genes are TRBV4-1 and TRBJ2-1; no definite D call. The CDR3 loop spans 17 amino acids. V was shortened by 0 bases and J by 3 bases, with 15 bases between the two germline ends. The germline gives CDR1 MGHRA, CDR2 YSYEKL. Here the CDR3 reads CASSQDVKGGGYNEQFF. The CDR3 DNA sequence: TGCGCCAGCAGCCAAGATGTGAAGGGCGGCGGCTACAATGAGCAGTTCTTC.

V gene TRBV28 combines with J gene TRBJ2-5; D not certain. The CDR3 loop spans 13 amino acids. Germline CDR1 is MDHEN and CDR2 is SYDVKM. V lost 3 bases and J lost 10, with 15 bases in between. Here the CDR3 reads CASSFRTPFGQYF. The CDR3 DNA follows: TGTGCCAGCAGTTTCCGGACCCCTTTTGGCCAGTACTTC.

As for this clone: The same CDR3 also results from other DNA sequences found in this sample. V is TRBV5-1 and J is TRBJ2-3, with D possibly matching TRBD2 (6 bases). With 0 bases removed from V and 1 base from J, the gap between germline ends came to 6 bases. Germline CDR1 SGHRS, CDR2 YFSETQ. The length of the CDR3 is 14 residues. The CDR3 sequence is CASSLGRGTDTQYF. DNA of the CDR3: TGCGCCAGCAGCTTGGGGAGGGGCACAGATACGCAGTATTTT.

The chain carries TRBV28 and TRBJ1-5; the match to TRBD1 covers 10 bases. From germline, CDR1 is MDHEN and CDR2 SYDVKM. The CDR3 contains 17 residues. After removal of 5 bases from V and 0 bases from J, the junction contained 7 bases not matched to a gene. The CDR3 is CASSTRDRGISNQPQHF. CDR3 in DNA: TGTGCCAGCAGTACCCGGGACAGGGGAATTAGCAATCAGCCCCAGCATTTT.

In the case of this clone: Other DNA sequences in the same sample also yield this CDR3. The chain uses TRBV5-1 and TRBJ2-7; 11 bases fit TRBD2. The CDR3 runs to 15 residues. Germline V gives CDR1 SGHRS, CDR2 YFSETQ. Unmatched junction bases numbered 8, after V lost 3 bases and J lost 6 bases. CDR3 region: CASSYLAGGPGEQYF. The CDR3 coding sequence is TGCGCCAGCAGCTATTTAGCGGGAGGGCCGGGCGAGCAGTACTTC.

V gene TRBV19 combines with J gene TRBJ1-5, with D possibly being TRBD1 (5 bases). The V gene lost 4 bases and the J gene lost 1 base, with 14 bases spanning the gap. The germline gives CDR1 LNHDA, CDR2 SQIVND (reference sequence). The CDR3 spans 16 residues. CDR3 sequence (DNA): TGTGCCAGTAGTAGGACGGGACTCCGCAGCAATCAGCCCCAGCATTTT. It is translated as CASSRTGLRSNQPQHF.

The chain recombines TRBV7-2 with TRBJ2-5, with unresolved D. Trimming shortened V by 2 bases and J by 5 bases, and 9 bases separated the two germline ends. Germline CDR1 and CDR2: SGHTA and FQGNSA. This CDR3 contains 13 residues. The CDR3 DNA reads TGTGCCAGCAGCTTAACCCCCATTGAGACCCAGTACTTC. It yields the protein CASSLTPIETQYF. Looking up the rest from reference TRBV7-2 and TRBJ2-5 gives the full variable domain: GAGVSQSPSNKVTEKGKDVELRCDPISGHTALYWYRQSLGQGLEFLIYFQGNSAPDKSGLPSDRFSAERTGGSVSTLTIQRTQQEDSAVYLCASSLTPIETQYFGPGTRLLVL.

CDR3 loop: CASSLSGPYNEQFF. In DNA form, the CDR3 reads TGTGCCAGCAGCTTGAGCGGACCGTACAATGAGCAGTTCTTC. This chain links TRBV7-9 with TRBJ2-1; weak D call: TRBD2 (5 bases). In germline, CDR1 is SEHNR, CDR2 FQNEAQ (reference sequence). The CDR3 loop spans 14 amino acids. Trimming pared 3 bases from V and 4 bases from J, leaving 10 bases between.

The table lists this clone with a count of one. This sequence joins TRBV5-1 and TRBJ2-2; no reliable D call. The CDR3 covers 12 residues. The germline V gene has CDR1 SGHRS and CDR2 YFSETQ. Trimming removed 4 bases at V and 7 bases at J, with 8 bases between. CDR3 sequence: CASSISGGELFF. CDR3 DNA: TGCGCCAGCAGCATCTCGGGCGGGGAGCTGTTTTTT.

This clone came up once. The chain links TRBV5-1 to TRBJ2-3; 10 nucleotides align to TRBD1. Germline V CDR1 and CDR2: SGHRS, YFSETQ. The CDR3 spans 16 residues. V lost 3 bases to trimming and J lost 0 bases; unmatched junction nucleotides: 4. The CDR3 protein is CASSSGTGASTDTQYF. CDR3 coding DNA: TGCGCCAGCAGCTCTGGGACAGGGGCTAGCACAGATACGCAGTATTTT.

V gene TRBV7-2 combines with J gene TRBJ2-3; 11 nucleotides match TRBD2. Trimming removed 4 bases from V and 1 base from J; junction bases left unmatched: 4. This CDR3 has 16 amino acids. Germline V gene lookup returns CDR1 SGHTA and CDR2 FQGNSA. The CDR3 spells CASSWGLAVRTDTQYF. Here the CDR3 DNA reads TGTGCCAGCAGCTGGGGACTAGCGGTTCGCACAGATACGCAGTATTTT. Complete variable domain (other parts from reference TRBV7-2 and TRBJ2-3): GAGVSQSPSNKVTEKGKDVELRCDPISGHTALYWYRQSLGQGLEFLIYFQGNSAPDKSGLPSDRFSAERTGGSVSTLTIQRTQQEDSAVYLCASSWGLAVRTDTQYFGPGTRLTVL.

As DNA, the CDR3 is TGTGCCAGCTCACCACGGGACAGCCCTATGGGATCACCCCTCCACTTT. Its protein product is CASSPRDSPMGSPLHF. The V and J genes are TRBV18 and TRBJ1-6, with TRBD1 identical over 7 bases. The CDR3 contains 16 residues. With V trimmed by 1 base and J by 10 bases, 10 bases remained unmatched. The germline V gene encodes CDR1 KGHSH and CDR2 LQKENI.

The chain combines TRBV4-1 with TRBJ1-4, with 8 bases that match TRBD1. CDR3 length: 15 residues. The V gene end was trimmed by 4 bases and the J gene end by 8 bases; junction bases not matched to a gene: 9. Germline V gene data show CDR1 as MGHRA and CDR2 as YSYEKL. The CDR3 bases are TGCGCCAGCAGCCTCAACAGGGGGTTGGGAGAAAAACTGTTTTTT. Protein product: CASSLNRGLGEKLFF.

The V and J genes are TRBV7-9 and TRBJ2-3; no clear D. CDR3 size: 18 residues. Trimming left V 2 bases short and J 3 bases short, with 21 bases between. Germline lookup yields CDR1 SEHNR and CDR2 FQNEAQ (reference sequence). The CDR3 here is CASSLRSGLPGPTDTQYF. Written as DNA, the CDR3 is TGTGCCAGCAGCTTACGTTCGGGCCTACCCGGTCCAACAGATACGCAGTATTTT. Looking up the rest from reference TRBV7-9 and TRBJ2-3 gives the full variable domain: DTGVSQNPRHKITKRGQNVTFRCDPISEHNRLYWYRQTLGQGPEFLTYFQNEAQLEKSRLLSDRFSAERPKGSFSTLEIQRTEQGDSAMYLCASSLRSGLPGPTDTQYFGPGTRLTVL.

The V call is TRBV7-3, the J call TRBJ2-1; D is undetermined. The CDR3 runs to 15 residues. V was cut by 5 bases and J by 4 bases, with 15 bases left in between. Germline values: CDR1 SGHTA, CDR2 FQGTGA. The CDR3 nucleotides are TGTGCCAGCAGCGCGACCGGACGTGAGTACAATGAGCAGTTCTTC. Translation gives CASSATGREYNEQFF.

The chain carries TRBV6-4 and TRBJ2-3, with D tentatively TRBD1 or TRBD2 (5 bases each). V lost 2 bases and J lost 2, with 11 bases in between. The CDR3 extends over 15 amino acids. The germline V gene has CDR1 MRHNA and CDR2 SNTAGT. The CDR3 DNA reads TGTGCCAGCAGTGACCGGGGCAGCCACACAGATACGCAGTATTTT. This translates into CASSDRGSHTDTQYF.

The V and J genes are TRBV4-1 and TRBJ2-7, with TRBD2 matching 8 bases. The CDR3 is 17 amino acids. Germline CDR1 reads MGHRA; CDR2 reads YSYEKL. The junction had 8 bases not matched to a gene; V was cut back by 1 base and J by 0 bases. This CDR3 is CASSQGPGGTLSYEQYF. CDR3 nucleotide sequence: TGCGCCAGCAGCCAAGGGCCGGGAGGGACCCTCTCCTACGAGCAGTACTTC.

The chain couples TRBV5-1 to TRBJ2-7; D is possibly TRBD2 (6 bases). The CDR3 has 14 amino acids. Trimming left V 4 bases short and J 2 bases short, with 13 bases between. The germline V gene has CDR1 SGHRS and CDR2 YFSETQ. Written as DNA, the CDR3 is TGCGCCAGCAGCACGGGACTGGATCCCTACGAGCAGTACTTC. Its translation is CASSTGLDPYEQYF.

This chain links TRBV2 with TRBJ2-3; D not certain. Trimming left V 8 bases short and J 5 bases short, with 8 bases between. The germline CDR1 and CDR2 sequences are SNHLY and FYNNEI. The CDR3 extends over 11 amino acids. The CDR3 coding sequence is TGTGCCAGCCAATGGGGAGATACGCAGTATTTT. Its protein product is CASQWGDTQYF. The full variable domain, with the rest looked up from reference TRBV2 and TRBJ2-3, is EPEVTQTPSHQVTQMGQEVILRCVPISNHLYFYWYRQILGQKVEFLVSFYNNEISEKSEIFDDQFSVERPDGSNFTLKIRSTKLEDSAMYFCASQWGDTQYFGPGTRLTVL.

The chain combines TRBV30 with TRBJ2-5; a weak D match, TRBD2 (7 bases). The CDR3 totals 15 residues. The germline V gene has CDR1 GTSNPN and CDR2 SVGIG (reference sequence). V lost 2 bases and J lost 5, with 18 bases in between. The chain's CDR3 is CAWSYGLGGVETQYF. The DNA for the CDR3 is TGTGCCTGGAGTTACGGACTAGGGGGTGTCGAGACCCAGTACTTC.